Following are 24 T cell receptor beta chains from one sample sequenced in a study of T cell repertoires in cytomegalovirus infection. Via MiXCR, TCRdb re-called the reads, giving one row per CDR3 protein. The table has approximately 700,000 distinct CDR3 sequences, approximately 40% seen once. The sequenced material came from PBMCs. These receptors originate from a human donor in good health (CMV status not recorded). Some clones in this sample may be carry-over from other donors' samples.

A few counts support this clonotype. The chain links TRBV12-3 or TRBV12-4 to TRBJ1-1; the D is unclear. V was cut by 6 bases and J by 5 bases, with 13 bases left in between. This CDR3 is built from 13 residues. CDR3 sequence (DNA): TGTGCCAGCAGCCCCTTTGGGCGAACTGAAGCTTTCTTT. Protein product: CASSPFGRTEAFF.

This sequence joins TRBV20-1 and TRBJ2-7; 9 bases match TRBD2. The germline V gene has CDR1 DFQATT and CDR2 SNEGSKA (reference sequence). The CDR3 has 14 residues. V was clipped by 3 bases and J by 6 bases; unmatched bases: 9. This CDR3 is CSASLSGRRREQYF. The DNA of the CDR3 is TGCAGTGCTAGCTTGAGCGGGAGGAGGCGCGAGCAGTACTTC.

In its sample, this clonotype was seen a few times. J is TRBJ2-7 and V is TRBV7-9, with TRBD2 identical over 9 bases. This CDR3 is built from 15 residues. Germline V CDR1 and CDR2: SEHNR, FQNEAQ (reference sequence). The V segment lost 1 base and the J segment 7 bases; nucleotides outside the gene matches: 8. The CDR3 is CASSLVGSGSREQYF. The CDR3 DNA follows: TGTGCCAGCAGCTTAGTTGGTAGCGGGAGCAGGGAGCAGTACTTC.

The CDR3 spells CASSVAAGAHEQFF. DNA for the CDR3: TGTGCCAGCAGCGTAGCGGCGGGGGCCCATGAGCAGTTCTTC. This rearrangement joins TRBV9 to TRBJ2-1, with D perhaps TRBD2 (7 bases). CDR1 and CDR2 (germline): SGDLS, YYNGEE. The CDR3 runs to 14 residues. Deletions cut 0 bases from V and 8 bases from J, with 12 bases between.

V gene TRBV6-6 combines with J gene TRBJ1-6; TRBD1 might be the D (5 bases). The CDR3 covers 15 residues. V shed 6 bases and J shed 4 bases, with 13 bases lying between them. CDR1 and CDR2 from the germline V gene are MNHNY and SVGAGI (reference sequence). The CDR3 sequence is CASSHGTPYNSPLHF. The CDR3, as DNA: TGTGCCAGCAGCCACGGGACCCCATATAATTCACCCCTCCACTTT.

The rearrangement uses TRBV27 and TRBJ2-1; D is undetermined. Trimming took off 5 bases at V and 12 bases at J, with 17 bases between the two ends. The CDR3 covers 13 residues. Germline values: CDR1 MNHEY, CDR2 SMNVEV (reference sequence). The CDR3 loop reads CASSLSFFSPQFF. The CDR3 nucleotides are TGTGCCAGCAGTCTCTCCTTCTTTAGCCCGCAGTTCTTC.

As regards this clonotype: This sequence may be a read error, since a much larger clone differs from it by one base. This chain joins TRBV7-2 and TRBJ2-5; TRBD2 is a possible D gene (5 bases). This CDR3 spans 16 amino acids. Germline CDR1 reads SGHTA; CDR2 reads FQGNSA. CDR3 sequence: CASSLARRRALATRYF. CDR3 DNA sequence: TGTGCCAGCAGCTTAGCGCGCCGGCGGGCCTTGGCGACCCGGTACTTC.

The J gene is TRBJ2-1, the V gene TRBV6-5, with a weak D call TRBD2 (6 bases). CDR1 is MNHEY and CDR2 is SVGAGI in the germline V gene. The V end lost 2 bases, the J end lost 6 bases, and 11 bases lay between the germline ends. This CDR3 comprises 14 residues. The DNA for the CDR3 is TGTGCCAGCAGTTACGGCATCGGGGGCAATGAGCAGTTCTTC. Its protein product is CASSYGIGGNEQFF.

V usage is TRBV7-9 and J usage is TRBJ1-1; no definite D call. This CDR3 contains 15 residues. Germline loops: CDR1 SEHNR, CDR2 FQNEAQ (reference sequence). Trimming stripped 1 base from V and 4 bases from J, with 13 bases between. The CDR3 nucleotides are TGTGCCAGCAGCTTAGGGTCAGCCCGGGGCACTGAAGCTTTCTTT. Translating it yields CASSLGSARGTEAFF.

This clonotype occurred many times. The chain couples TRBV7-2 to TRBJ2-7, with D uncertain. This CDR3 region has 13 residues. V lost 5 bases, J lost 3 bases, and 11 bases lay in between. Germline lookup yields CDR1 SGHTA and CDR2 FQGNSA. CDR3 sequence reads: CASSLGRIYEQYF. The CDR3 DNA is TGTGCCAGCAGCCTAGGACGGATCTACGAGCAGTACTTC.

This clonotype was seen only a few times. The chain carries TRBV7-2 and TRBJ2-7; 13 nucleotides agree with TRBD2. Germline trimming cut 5 bases from V and 5 bases from J; bases unmatched to any gene: 15. CDR1 is SGHTA, CDR2 FQGNSA, per germline. This CDR3 has 18 amino acids. CDR3 DNA sequence: TGTGCCAGCAGCAAATCCCTACTAGCGGGAGGGCCTATCGACGAGCAGTACTTC. This sequence encodes CASSKSLLAGGPIDEQYF.

This chain joins TRBV20-1 and TRBJ2-5; 10 bases match TRBD2. With V trimmed by 0 bases and J by 5 bases, 9 bases remained unmatched. From germline, CDR1 is DFQATT and CDR2 SNEGSKA (reference sequence). The CDR3 runs to 16 residues. CDR3 region: CSAREWDLAGVETQYF. Here the CDR3 DNA reads TGCAGTGCTAGAGAGTGGGACCTAGCGGGAGTGGAGACCCAGTACTTC.

To note about this clonotype: This sequence may be a read error, since a much larger clone differs from it by one base. The chain uses TRBV7-2 and TRBJ2-7; 11 bases align to TRBD2. V lost 5 bases, J lost 0 bases, and 3 bases stayed unmatched. The CDR3 contains 15 residues. CDR1 SGHTA and CDR2 FQGNSA come from the germline V gene. CDR3 DNA sequence: TGTGCCAGCAGCCATAGCGGGGGGGTCTCCTACGAGCAGTACTTC. This codes for CASSHSGGVSYEQYF.

This clonotype was observed a handful of times. The chain recombines TRBV28 with TRBJ1-5, with TRBD1 identical over 9 bases. CDR3 length: 18 amino acids. V was clipped by 2 bases and J by 9 bases; unmatched bases: 17. CDR1 and CDR2 (germline): MDHEN, SYDVKM. The CDR3 loop reads CASSLGGQGPVRHRPQHF. The DNA for the CDR3 is TGTGCCAGCAGTTTAGGCGGACAGGGGCCAGTACGGCACAGGCCCCAGCATTTT.

This chain uses TRBV20-1 with TRBJ1-3; D may be TRBD1 (6 bases). CDR1 and CDR2 from the germline V gene are DFQATT and SNEGSKA (reference sequence). The V end was cut by 6 bases, the J end by 4 bases, with 13 bases between. This CDR3 comprises 13 residues. The CDR3 coding sequence is TGCAGTGCCCCGGACAGTACAGGAAACACCATATATTTT. Translated: CSAPDSTGNTIYF.

CDR3 bases: TGTGCCAGCAGTGTTTCTAGCGGGGGTGGGCCAACAAATGAGCAGTTCTTC. Amino acids: CASSVSSGGGPTNEQFF. This chain connects TRBV6-4 to TRBJ2-1; 10 nucleotides agree with TRBD2. V was pared by 4 bases and J by 7 bases, with 13 bases of the junction left unmatched. Germline V CDR1 and CDR2: MRHNA, SNTAGT. The length of the CDR3 is 17 residues.

This clonotype was detected many times. The chain employs TRBV6-1 and TRBJ2-7; D not certain. Germline loops: CDR1 MNHNS, CDR2 SASEGT. V was cut by 8 bases and J by 2 bases, with 13 bases left in between. This CDR3 has 13 amino acids. CDR3 DNA: TGTGCCAGCGGGAAGTACGGAACCTACGAGCAGTACTTC. This gives the protein CASGKYGTYEQYF.

This clonotype was recorded many times. The chain carries TRBV7-8 and TRBJ1-4; TRBD1 might be the D (6 bases). Trimming took off 1 base at V and 7 bases at J, with 16 bases between the two ends. The CDR3 has 16 residues. Germline V CDR1 and CDR2: SGHVS, FQNEAQ. The CDR3 DNA follows: TGTGCCAGCAGCTTAGTTTTACGGGGGGGCAGTGAAAAACTGTTTTTT. Translating it yields CASSLVLRGGSEKLFF.

As DNA, the CDR3 is TGTGCCAGCAGCGGTAGCGGGAGCGGCACAGATACGCAGTATTTT. Translating it yields CASSGSGSGTDTQYF. The V gene is TRBV7-9, the J gene TRBJ2-3; the match to TRBD2 covers 9 bases. CDR3 size: 15 residues. V dropped 5 bases and J dropped 1; count of bases not matched to a gene: 4. From germline, CDR1 is SEHNR and CDR2 FQNEAQ (reference sequence).

The chain couples TRBV15 to TRBJ2-1, with TRBD2 identical over 7 bases. This CDR3 contains 16 residues. Per the germline V gene, CDR1 is LNHNV and CDR2 is YYDKDF (reference sequence). After removal of 5 bases from V and 0 bases from J, the junction contained 7 bases not matched to a gene. The CDR3 DNA follows: TGTGCCACCAGCCAGTGGGGAGGGAGCTCCTACAATGAGCAGTTCTTC. Translated: CATSQWGGSSYNEQFF.

The sample holds a few counts of this clonotype. The rearrangement links TRBV28 to TRBJ1-4, with 7 bases that match TRBD1. Germline V lookup: CDR1 MDHEN, CDR2 SYDVKM. Trimming took 6 bases from V and 7 from J; bases not matched to a gene: 14. The CDR3 consists of 16 residues. As DNA, the CDR3 is TGTGCCAGCAGGGACCCTAGACAGGGTCGAGGTGAAAAACTGTTTTTT. Translating it yields CASRDPRQGRGEKLFF. Together with reference TRBV28 and TRBJ1-4, the CDR3 gives the full variable domain: DVKVTQSSRYLVKRTGEKVFLECVQDMDHENMFWYRQDPGLGLRLIYFSYDVKMKEKGDIPEGYSVSREKKERFSLILESASTNQTSMYLCASRDPRQGRGEKLFFGSGTQLSVL.

This clonotype was recorded a few times. The gene calls are TRBV19 and TRBJ1-5; 8 bases match TRBD1. Germline V CDR1 and CDR2: LNHDA, SQIVND (reference sequence). Trimming cost V 4 bases and J 0 bases; bases outside gene matches: 11. The CDR3 has 18 residues. This CDR3 is CASSTRTGHPYSNQPQHF. Here the CDR3 DNA reads TGTGCCAGTAGTACCAGGACAGGGCACCCATATAGCAATCAGCCCCAGCATTTT. The variable domain in full, with the rest retrieved from reference TRBV19 and TRBJ1-5, is DGGITQSPKYLFRKEGQNVTLSCEQNLNHDAMYWYRQDPGQGLRLIYYSQIVNDFQKGDIAEGYSVSREKKESFPLTVTSAQKNPTAFYLCASSTRTGHPYSNQPQHFGDGTRLSIL.

This clonotype was seen many times. The J gene is TRBJ2-2, the V gene TRBV7-2; TRBD2 agrees at 12 bases. The trim removed 4 bases at V and 7 bases at J, leaving 7 bases unmatched. CDR3 length equals 16 residues. The germline V gene encodes CDR1 SGHTA and CDR2 FQGNSA. CDR3 sequence reads: CASSSDRTSGNGELFF. The CDR3, as DNA: TGTGCCAGCAGCTCCGATCGGACTAGCGGGAACGGGGAGCTGTTTTTT.

This clonotype was counted only a few times. The genes are TRBV5-4 and TRBJ2-1, with 9 bases that match TRBD2. V trimming: 4 bases; J trimming: 8 bases; junction bases outside the gene matches: 10. In germline, CDR1 is SGHNT, CDR2 YYREEE (reference sequence). The CDR3 runs to 15 residues. This chain's CDR3 is CASSPEGIAGDEQFF. CDR3 DNA sequence: TGTGCCAGCAGCCCCGAGGGGATAGCGGGAGATGAGCAGTTCTTC.